Listed below are T cell receptor beta chains from one sample, sequenced in a study of shared clonotypes between healthy human individuals. TCRdb keeps only in-frame clones here, not all; method: immunoSEQ multiplex PCR. The sample has more than 1,200,000 clones, around 98.5% seen once. Material: naive CD4+ T cells sorted from blood. The receptors come from a man aged 25 to 45 in good health. Both conserved end residues are part of each CDR3. A D gene is named only where the DNA matches it firmly. Only some rows state a clone size, as once, few, many or a class for expanded clones.

TRBV18	TRBJ1-2	.	.	CASSRQDGYTF	TGTGCCAGCTCACGGCAGGATGGCTACACCTTC
TRBV7-6	TRBJ1-2	.	.	CASSPFRAGLSPGGGYTF	TGTGCCAGCAGCCCATTCCGGGCGGGTCTCTCACCGGGCGGTGGCTACACCTTC
TRBV6-1	TRBJ1-1	.	.	CASSGLETGGLAFF	TGTGCCAGCAGTGGCCTCGAGACAGGAGGACTGGCTTTCTTT
TRBV5-1	TRBJ2-1	.	.	CASSFGSKGNEQFF	TGCGCCAGCAGCTTTGGGAGTAAAGGGAATGAGCAGTTCTTC
TRBV5-1	TRBJ2-7	.	.	CASSPGWDTSYEQYF	TGCGCCAGCAGCCCCGGTTGGGACACTTCCTACGAGCAGTACTTC
TRBV20-1	TRBJ1-1	.	.	CSAPTLAEAFF	TGCAGTGCTCCCACCCTAGCAGAAGCTTTCTTT
TRBV7-7	TRBJ2-1	.	TRBD2	CASSLDHSGSYNEQFF	TGTGCTAGCAGCTTAGACCATAGCGGGTCCTACAATGAGCAGTTCTTC
TRBV5-1	TRBJ2-1	.	TRBD2	CASSTGLAGVQHYNEQFF	TGCGCCAGCAGCACGGGACTAGCGGGAGTTCAGCACTACAATGAGCAGTTCTTC
TRBV9	TRBJ2-1	.	TRBD2	CASSVEPPGTSGSYQQFF	TGTGCCAGCAGCGTAGAGCCCCCCGGGACTAGCGGGAGTTATCAGCAGTTCTTC
TRBV28	TRBJ2-7	.	TRBD1	CASSLPGQSYEQYF	TGTGCCAGCAGTTTGCCGGGACAGTCCTACGAGCAGTACTTC
TRBV6-4	TRBJ2-1	once	.	CASGLNGASAYNEQFF	TGTGCCAGCGGCCTAAATGGGGCTAGCGCATACAATGAGCAGTTCTTC
TRBV20-1	TRBJ2-7	.	.	CSARTIYEQYF	TGCAGTGCTAGAACAATCTACGAGCAGTACTTC
TRBV19	TRBJ2-3	.	.	CASSIDSLIDTQYF	TGTGCCAGTAGTATCGACAGCCTCATAGATACGCAGTATTTT
TRBV5-1	TRBJ1-2	.	.	CASGFGQLNRGAYGYTF	TGCGCCAGCGGATTTGGACAGCTCAACAGAGGGGCCTATGGCTACACCTTC
TRBV28	TRBJ1-1	.	TRBD1	CASPRQGSTEAFF	TGTGCCAGCCCTAGACAGGGTAGCACTGAAGCTTTCTTT
TRBV7-6	TRBJ2-2	.	TRBD1	CASSQGLGQGRTGELFF	TGTGCCAGCAGCCAGGGTTTGGGACAGGGGCGCACCGGGGAGCTGTTTTTT
TRBV28	TRBJ1-1	.	.	CASRPRVNTEAFF	TGTGCCAGCAGACCGAGGGTGAACACTGAAGCTTTCTTT
TRBV2	TRBJ2-5	.	TRBD2	CASNNGGKETQYF	TGTGCCAGCAACAACGGGGGGAAAGAGACCCAGTACTTC
TRBV4-1	TRBJ2-7	.	.	CASSQEFRQQGYQYEQYF	TGCGCCAGCAGCCAAGAATTCCGACAGCAGGGTTACCAATACGAGCAGTACTTC
TRBV10-2	TRBJ2-3	once	TRBD1	CASRAQGNSDTQYF	TGCGCCAGCAGGGCACAGGGGAATTCAGATACGCAGTATTTT
TRBV5-1	TRBJ2-7	.	.	CASSLVGSSGTYEQYF	TGCGCCAGCAGCTTGGTGGGGTCATCCGGGACTTACGAGCAGTACTTC
TRBV6-1	TRBJ2-7	.	.	CASRAGVPREQYF	TGTGCCAGCAGGGCTGGCGTCCCTCGCGAGCAGTACTTC
TRBV18	TRBJ2-7	few	TRBD1	CASSPPQGQGSYEQYF	TGTGCCAGCTCACCACCGCAAGGACAGGGATCCTACGAGCAGTACTTC
TRBV6-6	TRBJ2-7	.	.	CASSRITYEQYF	TGTGCCAGCAGTAGGATTACCTACGAGCAGTACTTC
TRBV7-9	TRBJ2-5	.	.	CASSYLLTVDGTQYF	TGTGCCAGCAGCTATTTACTGACAGTTGACGGGACCCAGTACTTC
TRBV9	TRBJ2-1	.	.	CASSVVARGEQFF	TGTGCCAGCAGCGTAGTGGCGAGGGGTGAGCAGTTCTTC
TRBV7-2	TRBJ2-3	.	TRBD1	CASSSGTAADTQYF	TGTGCCAGCAGTTCAGGGACAGCTGCAGATACGCAGTATTTT
TRBV27	TRBJ2-2	.	.	CASSSGLLNTGELFF	TGTGCCAGCAGCTCCGGACTCCTGAACACCGGGGAGCTGTTTTTT
TRBV13	TRBJ2-4	.	.	CASSSPGTLKNIQYF	TGTGCCAGCAGCTCCCCAGGGACGCTCAAAAACATTCAGTACTTC
TRBV7-2	TRBJ2-7	.	.	CASSLEVYEQYF	TGTGCCAGCAGCTTAGAGGTGTACGAGCAGTACTTC
TRBV4-1	TRBJ2-1	.	TRBD2	CASSQETFTHLAVFNEQFF	TGCGCCAGCAGCCAAGAGACATTCACACACCTAGCGGTTTTCAATGAGCAGTTCTTC
TRBV28	TRBJ2-7	once	.	CASSSKRTYEQYF	TGTGCCAGCAGTTCCAAGCGGACCTACGAGCAGTACTTC